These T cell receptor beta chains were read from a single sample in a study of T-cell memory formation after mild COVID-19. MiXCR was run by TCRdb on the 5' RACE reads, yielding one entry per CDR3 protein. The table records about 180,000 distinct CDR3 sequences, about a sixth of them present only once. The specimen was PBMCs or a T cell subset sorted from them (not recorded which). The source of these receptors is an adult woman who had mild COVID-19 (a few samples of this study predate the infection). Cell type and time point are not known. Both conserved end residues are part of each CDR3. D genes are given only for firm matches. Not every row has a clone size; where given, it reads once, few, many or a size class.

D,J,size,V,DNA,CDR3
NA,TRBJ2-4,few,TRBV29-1,TGCAGCGCGGGAGCTGGGTCCAAAAACATTCAGTACTTC,CSAGAGSKNIQYF
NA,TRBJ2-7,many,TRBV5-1,TGCGCCAGCACTTCCACTACTACCTACGAGCAGTACTTC,CASTSTTTYEQYF
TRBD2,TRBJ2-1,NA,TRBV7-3,TGTGCCAGCAGCCCCGCCGGGACTAGCGGGAGTGGGCTCTACAATGAGCAGTTCTTC,CASSPAGTSGSGLYNEQFF
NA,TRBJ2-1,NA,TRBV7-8,TGTGCCAGCAGCTCTAGTTGGCAGGGGAAATTAGGGACCAATGAGCAGTTCTTC,CASSSSWQGKLGTNEQFF
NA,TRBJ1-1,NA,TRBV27,TGTGCCAGCAGTGTATCTGTGAACACTGAAGCTTTCTTT,CASSVSVNTEAFF
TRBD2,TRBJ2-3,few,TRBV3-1,TGTGCCAGCAGCCAAGGAGGCGGGAGAATAGATACGCAGTATTTT,CASSQGGGRIDTQYF
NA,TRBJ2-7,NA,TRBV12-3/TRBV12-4,TGTGCCAGCAGTCCTGCCCGCGACACGAAGGAGCAGTACTTC,CASSPARDTKEQYF
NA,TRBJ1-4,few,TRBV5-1,TGCGCCAGCAGTCCGACTGACCCCGCCGGAAAACTGTTTTTT,CASSPTDPAGKLFF
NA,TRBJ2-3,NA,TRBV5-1,TGCGCCAGCAGCCCGGCGAGTGGGTCAAACACAGATACGCAGTATTTT,CASSPASGSNTDTQYF
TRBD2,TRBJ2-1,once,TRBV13,TGTGCCAGCAGCCCTGGACTAGCGGGATATCGCCGGCAGTTCTTC,CASSPGLAGYRRQFF
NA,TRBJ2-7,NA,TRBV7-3,TGTGCCAGCAGCTCCAGTGGTTCCTACGAGCAGTACTTC,CASSSSGSYEQYF
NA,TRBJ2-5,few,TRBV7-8,TGTGCCAGCAGCTTAGCGCCGGGGGCGCCAGAGACCCAGTACTTC,CASSLAPGAPETQYF
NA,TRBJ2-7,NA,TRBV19,TGTGCCAGTAGTATTTTGGGGCAGAGCTACGAGCAGTACTTC,CASSILGQSYEQYF
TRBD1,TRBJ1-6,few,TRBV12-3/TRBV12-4,TGTGCCAGCAGCCCTCGGACAGGGAAATCACCCCTCCACTTT,CASSPRTGKSPLHF
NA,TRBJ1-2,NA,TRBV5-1,TGCGCCAGCAGCCGACTCACACAACCGAATGGCTACACCTTC,CASSRLTQPNGYTF
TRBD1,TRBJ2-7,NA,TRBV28,TGTGCCAGCAGTTTAGTGGCAGGGGGCGCGTACGAGCAGTACTTC,CASSLVAGGAYEQYF
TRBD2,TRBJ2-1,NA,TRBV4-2,TGTGCCAGCAGCCAAGAGGTTTCCCTCTGGACTAGGGGTAATGAGCAGTTCTTC,CASSQEVSLWTRGNEQFF
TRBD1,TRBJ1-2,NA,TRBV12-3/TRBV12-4,TGTGCCAGCAGTTTCGTGGACAGGGGGCATGGCTACACCTTC,CASSFVDRGHGYTF
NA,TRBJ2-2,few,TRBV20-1,TGCAGTGCTCGGGATCTAGACGGGGAGCTGTTTTTT,CSARDLDGELFF
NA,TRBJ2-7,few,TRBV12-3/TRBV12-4,TGTGCCAGCAGTTTTAACAGTGCCTACGAGCAGTACTTC,CASSFNSAYEQYF
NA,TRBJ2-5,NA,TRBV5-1,TGCGCCAGCAGCTTGGACGGAGATATGATGGAGACCCAGTACTTC,CASSLDGDMMETQYF
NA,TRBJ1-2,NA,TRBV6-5,TGTGCCAGCAGAGAGAGGATTTTAGAGAACTATGGCTACACCTTC,CASRERILENYGYTF
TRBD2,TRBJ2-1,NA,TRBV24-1,TGTGCCACCAGTGGATCGAGTTTTAGCGGGACCTACAATGAGCAGTTCTTC,CATSGSSFSGTYNEQFF
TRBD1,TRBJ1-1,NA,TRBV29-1,TGCAGCGTTGCTGGGACAGGGGGGCCAGAAGCTTTCTTT,CSVAGTGGPEAFF
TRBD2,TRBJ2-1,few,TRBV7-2,TGTGCCAGCAGCTTCACGGGACTAGCGGGTGGGAATGAGCAGTTCTTC,CASSFTGLAGGNEQFF
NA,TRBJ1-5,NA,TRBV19,TGTGCCAGTAGTATGATAAGGGGAACCCCCGGCAATCAGCCCCAGCATTTT,CASSMIRGTPGNQPQHF
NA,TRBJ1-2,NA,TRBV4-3,TGCGCCAGCAGCCCAAGTGGGGGAGGGTATGGCTACACCTTC,CASSPSGGGYGYTF
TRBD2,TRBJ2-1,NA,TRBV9,TGTGCCAGCAGCGTAGACTTAGCGGGAGGGTACAATGAGCAGTTCTTC,CASSVDLAGGYNEQFF
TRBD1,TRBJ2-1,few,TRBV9,TGTGCCAGCAGCGCCGGGACAGGGGAAGCCTACAATGAGCAGTTCTTC,CASSAGTGEAYNEQFF
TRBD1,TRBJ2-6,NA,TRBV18,TGTGCCAGCTCACCACGGGACAGAATCTCTGGGGCCAACGTCCTGACTTTC,CASSPRDRISGANVLTF
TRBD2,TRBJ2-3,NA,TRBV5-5,TGTGCCAGCAGCTTTATAGGACTAGCGGGAGCAGATACGCAGTATTTT,CASSFIGLAGADTQYF
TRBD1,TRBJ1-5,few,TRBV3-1,TGTGCCAGCAGCCGGGACAGGGTAGCGGCCCAGCATTTT,CASSRDRVAAQHF
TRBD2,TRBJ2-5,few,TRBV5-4,TGTGCCAGCAGCCCGGGGGGAGCGGGGGGCCAAGAGACCCAGTACTTC,CASSPGGAGGQETQYF